This T cell receptor (beta chain) was recorded in a study of blood T cell repertoires in COVID-19. As for the study in general: Donors in the United States, Italy and Spain gave samples during acute or convalescent COVID-19. T cells, B-cell-depleted T cells, or PBMCs supplied cDNA or gDNA.

Profiling relied on immunoSEQ multiplex PCR, and the TCRdb table lists in-frame clones only, not all of them. Counted here are approximately 22,000 clones, 80% to 95% occurring once; the ten biggest clones make up over 3%. Trimming removed 5 bases from V and 0 bases from J, with 7 bases in between. Germline V gives CDR1 LNHDA, CDR2 SQIVND (reference sequence). The CDR3 is 13 residues long. Sequenced material: peripheral blood. This chain uses TRBV19 with TRBJ2-5; D uncertain. The sequence came from a woman aged 65 to 85 with active COVID-19. In DNA form, the CDR3 reads TGTGCCAGTAGTGGGCAGAACCAAGAGACCCAGTACTTC. This sequence encodes CASSGQNQETQYF.